The 27 T cell receptor beta chains in this list originate from one sample, sequenced in a study of blood T cell repertoires in COVID-19. Sequencing was performed with immunoSEQ multiplex PCR; in TCRdb, only in-frame clones are kept and a portion is missing. The sample carries 150,000 to 200,000 clones, about 82% recorded once. The sample was peripheral blood. The receptor source for this set is a man in his sixties or seventies with active or convalescent COVID-19.

J is TRBJ1-6 and V is TRBV7-2; D is uncertain. Trimming cost V 0 bases and J 0 bases, with 9 bases left between them. The CDR3 contains 17 residues. Germline V CDR1 and CDR2: SGHTA, FQGNSA. CDR3 bases: TGTGCCAGCAGCTTAGCGGGGAGGAGCTCCTATAATTCACCCCTCCACTTT. Amino acid sequence: CASSLAGRSSYNSPLHF.

The chain recombines TRBV5-6 with TRBJ2-7; TRBD2 aligns across 7 bases. Germline V lookup: CDR1 SGHDT, CDR2 YYEEEE. The CDR3 is 17 amino acids. V dropped 3 bases and J dropped 1; count of bases not matched to a gene: 13. The CDR3 coding sequence is TGTGCCAGCAGCTCCCGGGGAGGGGCCCTCAAATCCTACGAGCAGTACTTC. This encodes CASSSRGGALKSYEQYF.

This rearrangement joins TRBV7-2 to TRBJ2-1; D remains unclear. V dropped 5 bases and J dropped 9 bases, with 14 bases sitting between them. Germline assignment: CDR1 SGHTA and CDR2 FQGNSA. The CDR3 consists of 13 residues. The CDR3, as DNA: TGTGCCAGCAGCCCCCACTCCGGCGGTGAGCAGTTCTTC. Protein product: CASSPHSGGEQFF.

V usage is TRBV4-2 and J usage is TRBJ1-4; 9 bases align to TRBD1. Germline CDR1 LGHNA, CDR2 YNFKEQ. CDR3 length equals 15 residues. V lost 1 base to trimming and J lost 4 bases; unmatched junction nucleotides: 1. This CDR3 is CASSQAGQGNEKLFF. CDR3 DNA sequence: TGTGCCAGCAGCCAAGCGGGACAGGGTAATGAAAAACTGTTTTTT.

In this sample, this clone turned up a few times. J is TRBJ2-1 and V is TRBV7-2; 8 bases map to TRBD2. V was clipped by 5 bases and J by 5 bases; unmatched bases: 5. This CDR3 contains 14 residues. Germline V gives CDR1 SGHTA, CDR2 FQGNSA. For the CDR3, the DNA is TGTGCCAGCAGCCGCATCGGGGGGGACAATGAGCAGTTCTTC. Protein sequence: CASSRIGGDNEQFF.

This rearrangement joins TRBV5-1 to TRBJ2-2; D is unclear. Deletions cut 2 bases from V and 3 bases from J, with 11 bases between. Looked up from germline, CDR1 is SGHRS and CDR2 is YFSETQ. CDR3 length: 15 amino acids. CDR3 coding DNA: TGCGCCAGCAGCTTCAGTTTGGCGGACACCGGGGAGCTGTTTTTT. It codes for CASSFSLADTGELFF. The full variable domain, completed using reference TRBV5-1 and TRBJ2-2, is KAGVTQTPRYLIKTRGQQVTLSCSPISGHRSVSWYQQTPGQGLQFLFEYFSETQRNKGNFPGRFSGRQFSNSRSEMNVSTLELGDSALYLCASSFSLADTGELFFGEGSRLTVL.

The rearrangement joins TRBV6-5 to TRBJ1-2; weak D call: TRBD1 (5 bases). V was clipped by 2 bases and J by 4 bases, with 8 bases between them. The germline CDR1 and CDR2 sequences are MNHEY and SVGAGI. CDR3 length: 13 residues. The CDR3 protein is CASSYDSLYGYTF. The CDR3 coding sequence is TGTGCCAGCAGTTACGACAGTCTCTATGGCTACACCTTC.

The chain links TRBV3-1 (or the pseudogene TRBV3-2) to TRBJ2-3; 8 bases are shared with TRBD2. Looked up from germline, CDR1 is LGHDT and CDR2 is YNNKEL (reference sequence). V lost 4 bases and J lost 5; bases outside the gene matches: 8. The CDR3 spans 15 residues. The CDR3 region is CASSPRGAGVDTQYF. CDR3 in DNA: TGTGCCAGCAGCCCGCGGGGGGCTGGGGTAGATACGCAGTATTTT.

This chain connects TRBV7-9 to TRBJ1-2; 8 nucleotides agree with TRBD1. Germline loops: CDR1 SEHNR, CDR2 FQNEAQ (reference sequence). V lost 7 bases and J lost 5; bases outside the gene matches: 12. CDR3 size: 15 residues. CDR3 amino acids: CASNQPGTGVYGYTF. For the CDR3, the DNA is TGTGCCAGCAACCAACCCGGGACAGGAGTGTATGGCTACACCTTC. The full variable domain, completed using reference TRBV7-9 and TRBJ1-2, is DTGVSQNPRHKITKRGQNVTFRCDPISEHNRLYWYRQTLGQGPEFLTYFQNEAQLEKSRLLSDRFSAERPKGSFSTLEIQRTEQGDSAMYLCASNQPGTGVYGYTFGSGTRLTVV.

The genes are TRBV2 and TRBJ1-5, with TRBD1 matching over 8 bases. This CDR3 is built from 14 residues. J was trimmed by 4 bases and V by 6 bases; bases with no gene match: 5. Germline loops: CDR1 SNHLY, CDR2 FYNNEI. For the CDR3, the DNA is TGTGCCAGCAGCAAAGACAGGGGTAATCAGCCCCAGCATTTT. It translates to CASSKDRGNQPQHF.

A single count supports this clone. The chain employs TRBV18 and TRBJ2-6; no definite D call. The germline V gene encodes CDR1 KGHSH and CDR2 LQKENI. This CDR3 region has 16 residues. Deletions cut 5 bases from V and 0 bases from J, with 11 bases between. The CDR3 DNA sequence: TGTGCCAGCTCAGCGACATTGAACTCTGGGGCCAACGTCCTGACTTTC. Encoded protein: CASSATLNSGANVLTF.

The rearrangement joins TRBV27 to TRBJ1-5; D not resolved. This CDR3 contains 15 residues. Germline V lookup: CDR1 MNHEY, CDR2 SMNVEV (reference sequence). V shed 5 bases and J shed 1 base, with 12 bases lying between them. This chain's CDR3 is CASSPRPGSNQPQHF. CDR3 DNA sequence: TGTGCCAGCAGTCCCCGCCCGGGGAGCAATCAGCCCCAGCATTTT.

The chain couples TRBV7-9 to TRBJ1-2; 8 positions match TRBD1. Germline CDR1 is SEHNR and CDR2 is FQNEAQ (reference sequence). This CDR3 has 16 amino acids. Losses at the gene ends were 4 bases for V and 2 bases for J; bases not matched to a gene: 9. The CDR3 reads CASSSSRDRMNYGYTF. The CDR3 nucleotides read TGTGCCAGCAGCTCGTCTCGGGACAGGATGAACTATGGCTACACCTTC.

In its sample, this clone was seen once. The rearrangement uses TRBV11-2 and TRBJ1-6; the match to TRBD1 covers 9 bases. CDR1 is SGHAT and CDR2 is FQNNGV in the germline V gene. The CDR3 sequence is 15 residues long. Germline trimming cut 7 bases from V and 7 bases from J; bases unmatched to any gene: 8. CDR3 in DNA: TGTGCCAGCACTCTACGGGGACAGGGAAATTCACCCCTCCACTTT. It is translated as CASTLRGQGNSPLHF.

This clone has more than one count but fewer than ten. J is TRBJ2-1 and V is TRBV6-5; TRBD2 matches 7 bases. Germline V gene data show CDR1 as MNHEY and CDR2 as SVGAGI. The CDR3 runs 16 residues. V was pared by 0 bases and J by 7 bases, with 9 bases of the junction left unmatched. In DNA form, the CDR3 reads TGTGCCAGCAGTTACTCTCGCGGGAGTTTGTTGAATGAGCAGTTCTTC. It encodes CASSYSRGSLLNEQFF.

This clone was observed once. The rearrangement links TRBV30 to TRBJ2-6; no firm D call. The V gene's germline CDR1 is GTSNPN and CDR2 SVGIG (reference sequence). This CDR3 spans 12 amino acids. V was shortened by 6 bases and J by 0 bases, with 3 bases between the two germline ends. For the CDR3, the DNA is TGTGCCTGTAGCTCTGGGGCCAACGTCCTGACTTTC. Translation: CACSSGANVLTF.

This chain connects TRBV6-4 to TRBJ2-2; D gene unclear. The CDR3 is made up of 19 amino acids. Germline V CDR1 and CDR2: MRHNA, SNTAGT. V gave up 3 bases and J gave up 0 bases, with 20 bases separating them. The CDR3 DNA reads TGTGCCAGCAGTGAAGACTCATACACCTCTAGACCGAACACCGGGGAGCTGTTTTTT. The encoded protein is CASSEDSYTSRPNTGELFF.

Note on this clone: The same CDR3 also results from other DNA sequences found in this sample. The chain carries TRBV6-5 and TRBJ1-5; 8 bases agree with TRBD1. This CDR3 is built from 13 residues. The V and J ends lost 6 bases and 5 bases, in that order; junction bases with no gene match: 3. CDR1 is MNHEY, CDR2 SVGAGI, per germline. CDR3 amino acids: CASRGTGHQPQHF. CDR3 bases: TGTGCCAGCAGAGGGACAGGACATCAGCCCCAGCATTTT.

CDR3: CAIREGLANNEQFF. The CDR3 region has the DNA TGTGCCATCAGGGAGGGACTAGCTAACAATGAGCAGTTCTTC. The V and J genes are TRBV10-3 and TRBJ2-1; 9 bases are a match to TRBD2. Germline V gene data show CDR1 as ENHRY and CDR2 as SYGVKD. V gave up 6 bases and J gave up 5 bases; unmatched junction bases: 5. The CDR3 loop spans 14 amino acids.

The chain carries TRBV7-9 and TRBJ1-3; 10 bases align to TRBD1. The germline CDR1 and CDR2 sequences are SEHNR and FQNEAQ (reference sequence). The CDR3 totals 17 residues. V lost 5 bases, J lost 0 bases, and 7 bases stayed unmatched. CDR3 amino acids: CASSPWTGGVSGNTIYF. The CDR3 DNA reads TGTGCCAGCAGCCCTTGGACAGGGGGTGTCTCTGGAAACACCATATATTTT.

This clone was counted once. The chain employs TRBV29-1 and TRBJ2-5; the D gene is possibly TRBD1 (6 bases). Trimming shortened V by 6 bases and J by 2 bases, and 19 bases separated the two germline ends. From germline, CDR1 is SQVTM and CDR2 ANQGSEA. This CDR3 is 15 amino acids long. In nucleotides, the CDR3 is TGCAGCGTGGGTACAGGGCCGCCCTTACAAGAGACCCAGTACTTC. Translation gives CSVGTGPPLQETQYF.

This clone has ten or more counts. V and J are TRBV10-1 and TRBJ1-3; D is perhaps TRBD1 (5 bases). CDR1 and CDR2 from the germline V gene are WNHNN and SYGVQD (reference sequence). The CDR3 is 14 amino acids. Trimming took 6 bases from V and 0 from J, leaving 9 bases between them. The CDR3 protein is CASSDSSSGNTIYF. Written as DNA, the CDR3 is TGCGCCAGCAGCGACAGTTCCTCTGGAAACACCATATATTTT.

The J gene is TRBJ1-1, the V gene TRBV18, with 7 positions matching TRBD1. J lost 10 bases, V lost 3 bases, and 11 bases had no gene match. From germline, CDR1 is KGHSH and CDR2 LQKENI. This CDR3 contains 14 residues. The CDR3 loop reads CASSPSTGAGVAFF. In DNA form, the CDR3 reads TGTGCCAGCTCACCCTCCACAGGGGCTGGGGTAGCTTTCTTT.

V usage is TRBV2 and J usage is TRBJ1-4; TRBD1 matches at 7 bases. Germline CDR1 reads SNHLY; CDR2 reads FYNNEI. The V segment lost 4 bases and the J segment 3 bases; nucleotides outside the gene matches: 5. CDR3 length equals 15 residues. The CDR3 region has the DNA TGTGCCAGCAGTGTAAGACAGGGATCTAATGAAAAACTGTTTTTT. It translates to CASSVRQGSNEKLFF.

V usage is TRBV7-2 and J usage is TRBJ2-5, with 10 bases lining up with TRBD2. The V segment lost 1 base and the J segment 5 bases; nucleotides outside the gene matches: 13. Germline assignment: CDR1 SGHTA and CDR2 FQGNSA. CDR3 length equals 18 residues. The DNA for the CDR3 is TGTGCCAGCAGCTTAGTCGGTCGAATTAGCGGGGGGCGCGAGACCCAGTACTTC. Protein: CASSLVGRISGGRETQYF.

The chain carries TRBV6-1 and TRBJ2-7, with D maybe TRBD2 (6 bases). The CDR3 totals 18 residues. Trimming stripped 0 bases from V and 5 bases from J, with 23 bases between. Germline assignment: CDR1 MNHNS and CDR2 SASEGT. DNA of the CDR3: TGTGCCAGCAGTGAAGCACTAGCCGGGGTGGAAGGGCTGAACGAGCAGTACTTC. Translated: CASSEALAGVEGLNEQYF.

The rearrangement joins TRBV25-1 to TRBJ2-1; TRBD2 is a possible D gene (5 bases). This CDR3 region has 12 residues. CDR1 is MGHDK and CDR2 is SYGVNS in the germline V gene. V lost 8 bases and J 3 bases, leaving 8 bases between the germline ends. This chain's CDR3 is CASGRDYNEQFF. CDR3 sequence (DNA): TGTGCCAGCGGCCGGGACTACAATGAGCAGTTCTTC.